Given below is one T cell receptor beta chain in context. Its antigen remains unidentified. No much larger clonotype is one base removed from it; base qualities were not supplied. The germline V gene (reference sequence) provides CDR1 MNHEY and CDR2 SMNVEV. The CDR3 runs 15 residues from the cysteine to the phenylalanine. The only DNA kept is the CDR3, 45 bases in frame from the first base. Compared with germline, V lacks 5 bases and J lacks 3 bases; bases without a gene match: 6. The data derive from a study of CD8+ T cells in alopecia areata (dated by TCRdb to 2017 to 2018). For the study in its entirety: The treated patients took part in an open-label pilot trial in which moderate-to-severe alopecia areata was treated with oral tofacitinib at 5 to 10 mg twice daily. Patients stayed on tofacitinib for 6 to 18 months and then had 6 months of follow-up off drug so that delayed response and recurrence could be assessed. In treated patients, disease severity was measured using the SALT score, which gives the percentage of scalp surface area affected. To study T cell clonal expansion in alopecia areata, the researchers applied high-throughput TCRbeta sequencing to both the C3H/HeJ mouse model and human patients. In humans, TCRbeta sequencing was performed on scalp tissue and on sorted CD4+ and CD8+ peripheral blood T cells from healthy controls and from patients with patchy or totalis/universalis alopecia areata. Biopsies were taken from tofacitinib-treated patients at baseline and at 4 and 24 weeks of treatment, and a later scalp biopsy was taken in several of the tofacitinib-treated patients. Clonality in the scalp was compared among normal scalp (n=4), patchy alopecia areata scalp (n=8), and alopecia totalis/universalis scalp (n=8). The RNA source kit depended on sample type: the PAXgene miRNA kit for fixed scalp, the miRNeasy kit for PBMCs, and the RNeasy kit for mouse skin. TCRbeta CDR3 regions were amplified by immunoSEQ multiplex PCR with 35 Vbeta forward and 13 Jbeta reverse primers.

Summary of the overall study and its limitations: Unlike mouse skin, which is dominated by gammadelta T cells, normal human skin has resident alphabeta T cells that are also sequenced, and this complicates analysis of the scalp TCR repertoire. The treated cohort was small, with a single nonresponder, so links between baseline CD8+ expansion and response need larger studies. Many expanded lesional clones were found to persist in scalp and blood during tofacitinib treatment, and relapse after treatment cessation may be partly explained by this persistence. Shared TCR sequences between patients were less evident than in mice, which may be partly attributable to HLA diversity in the patient population. Higher clonality and more expanded CD8+ clones were observed in lesional scalp than in normal scalp, particularly in alopecia totalis/universalis, a finding suggestive of antigenic drive. Tofacitinib significantly decreased scalp clonality and the number of expanded CD8+ clones among the top 100 scalp clones.

Preparation of the library involved the immunoSEQ multiplex PCR assay. To provide template for TCR sequencing, every sample had RNA extracted and reverse transcribed into cDNA. SuperScript III was used to make first-strand cDNA, primed with a 2:1 mix of oligo-dT and random hexamers. A synthetic immune receptor repertoire was used to assess amplification bias, and residual bias was removed computationally. The study's own analysis went as follows. Raw reads were preprocessed for error removal, and CDR3 was defined according to IMGT conventions as running from the conserved cysteine to phenylalanine. Clonality was computed by normalizing Shannon entropy by log2 of the number of productive unique TCRs and subtracting the result from 1. CD4 or CD8 identity of scalp clones was inferred by cross-referencing scalp TCRbeta sequences with sorted blood CD4 and CD8 repertoires. Drawn from immuneACCESS, this table holds only the in-frame rearrangements with V and J called that TCRdb kept. Clones are partly lost; checked studies trace under half to an unresolved V gene and leave the rest unexplained. The V and J calls and clone size come from that table; D and trimming were worked out from the DNA. This sample comprises about 210,000 clones, just over 65% of them detected only once. Approximately 1.2% of the sample is in the top ten clones.

What the treatment or condition label conveys for this sample: oral pan-JAK inhibitor, 5-10 mg twice daily. Lesional scalp punch biopsies and peripheral blood were obtained from alopecia areata patients. PBMCs were separated by density centrifugation and stained for CD3, CD4 and CD8, after which CD4+ and CD8+ T cells were sorted on a FACSAria. The chain links TRBV27 with TRBJ2-3, with 9 bases aligning to TRBD2. The source material was CD4+ T cells sorted from blood, sampled at approximately week 45, from a patient treated with tofacitinib. The sequence came from a human donor with alopecia areata. The nucleotides are TGTGCCAGCAGTGGTCGCGGGGGGGCAACAGATACGCAGTATTTT. Its product reads: CASSGRGGATDTQYF.